The source of this TCR beta chain is a study of CD8 T cells in ankylosing spondylitis. This clonotype was counted between two and nine times. Via MiXCR, TCRdb re-called the 5' RACE reads, giving one row per CDR3 protein. The table has some 200,000 distinct CDR3 sequences, over 15% seen once. What was sequenced was blood, either unsorted or a sorted T cell fraction (not recorded which). The TCR comes from a male donor aged 5 to 29 with ankylosing spondylitis or in good health (not recorded which).

CDR3 residues: CSANRGGGYTF. The CDR3, as DNA: TGCAGTGCTAACCGGGGGGGTGGCTACACCTTC. The V gene is TRBV20-1, the J gene TRBJ1-2; weak D call: TRBD1 (5 bases). CDR1 is DFQATT and CDR2 is SNEGSKA in the germline V gene (reference sequence). The germline V and J ends were trimmed by 4 bases and 7 bases, with 10 bases remaining between them. CDR3 length: 11 amino acids.